These T cell receptor beta chains were read from a single sample in a study of tumor-infiltrating lymphocytes in oesophageal squamous cell carcinoma. TCRdb fed the PCR reads into MiXCR, producing one record per CDR3 protein. Among about 14,000 distinct CDR3 sequences listed, roughly half were seen once. The sequencing sample was made of blood. All receptors derive from a male donor with esophageal squamous cell carcinoma. Both conserved end residues are part of each CDR3. D genes are given only for firm matches. A clone size is listed for some rows: how often the clone was seen (once, few, many), or a class if it is expanded.

CDR3 protein: CATSDLGGTSYNEQFF; CDR3 DNA: TGTGCCACCAGTGATTTAGGCGGAACGTCCTACAATGAGCAGTTCTTC; V gene: TRBV24-1; CDR3 length: 16; clone size: .; D gene: .; J gene: TRBJ2-1
CDR3 protein: CASTSWGSEEQFF; CDR3 DNA: TGTGCCAGCACCTCGTGGGGGTCCGAGGAGCAGTTCTTC; V gene: TRBV6-1; CDR3 length: 13; clone size: medium-sized; D gene: .; J gene: TRBJ2-1
CDR3 protein: CASSLRSGVTYEQFF; CDR3 DNA: TGTGCCAGCAGCTTAAGGTCGGGAGTAACGTATGAGCAGTTCTTC; V gene: TRBV7-3; CDR3 length: 15; clone size: .; D gene: .; J gene: TRBJ2-1
CDR3 protein: CASSLDTGSYNEQFF; CDR3 DNA: TGTGCCAGCAGCTTAGACACGGGTTCCTACAATGAGCAGTTCTTC; V gene: TRBV7-2; CDR3 length: 15; clone size: .; D gene: .; J gene: TRBJ2-1
CDR3 protein: CASSVIRDRGHEQYF; CDR3 DNA: TGTGCCAGCAGCGTCATCCGGGACAGGGGCCACGAGCAGTACTTC; V gene: TRBV7-2; CDR3 length: 15; clone size: .; D gene: TRBD1; J gene: TRBJ2-7
CDR3 protein: CASSHPSGAPGPSVNYGYTF; CDR3 DNA: TGTGCCAGCAGCCATCCCTCGGGGGCGCCTGGTCCCTCCGTTAATTATGGCTACACCTTC; V gene: TRBV7-9; CDR3 length: 20; clone size: .; D gene: .; J gene: TRBJ1-2
CDR3 protein: CASSDSGTSGSADTQYF; CDR3 DNA: TGCGCCAGCAGTGACTCCGGGACTAGCGGGAGCGCAGATACGCAGTATTTT; V gene: TRBV10-1; CDR3 length: 17; clone size: once; D gene: TRBD2; J gene: TRBJ2-3
CDR3 protein: CASSLETGGRRYNEQFF; CDR3 DNA: TGTGCCAGCAGCTTAGAAACCGGGGGGCGTAGATACAATGAGCAGTTCTTC; V gene: TRBV7-6; CDR3 length: 17; clone size: few; D gene: .; J gene: TRBJ2-1
CDR3 protein: CASSLQLNTIYF; CDR3 DNA: TGTGCCAGCAGCTTACAACTAAACACCATATATTTT; V gene: TRBV7-2; CDR3 length: 12; clone size: .; D gene: .; J gene: TRBJ1-3
CDR3 protein: CASSLDRGRVDYEQYF; CDR3 DNA: TGTGCCAGCAGCTTAGATAGGGGCAGGGTCGACTACGAGCAGTACTTC; V gene: TRBV11-2; CDR3 length: 16; clone size: .; D gene: .; J gene: TRBJ2-7
CDR3 protein: CASSLWSGKTYEQYF; CDR3 DNA: TGTGCCAGCAGCTTGTGGTCAGGGAAGACCTACGAGCAGTACTTC; V gene: TRBV11-2; CDR3 length: 15; clone size: .; D gene: .; J gene: TRBJ2-7
CDR3 protein: CASSPGQGYSPLHF; CDR3 DNA: TGTGCCAGCAGTCCCGGACAGGGTTATTCACCCCTCCACTTT; V gene: TRBV6-6; CDR3 length: 14; clone size: .; D gene: TRBD1; J gene: TRBJ1-6
CDR3 protein: CASSLKGLVYNEQYF; CDR3 DNA: TGTGCCAGCAGTTTAAAGGGACTAGTCTACAATGAGCAGTACTTC; V gene: TRBV27; CDR3 length: 15; clone size: .; D gene: TRBD2; J gene: TRBJ2-7
CDR3 protein: CATNLGEGATYEQYF; CDR3 DNA: TGCGCCACCAATCTAGGCGAGGGAGCAACCTACGAGCAGTACTTC; V gene: TRBV10-2; CDR3 length: 15; clone size: .; D gene: .; J gene: TRBJ2-7